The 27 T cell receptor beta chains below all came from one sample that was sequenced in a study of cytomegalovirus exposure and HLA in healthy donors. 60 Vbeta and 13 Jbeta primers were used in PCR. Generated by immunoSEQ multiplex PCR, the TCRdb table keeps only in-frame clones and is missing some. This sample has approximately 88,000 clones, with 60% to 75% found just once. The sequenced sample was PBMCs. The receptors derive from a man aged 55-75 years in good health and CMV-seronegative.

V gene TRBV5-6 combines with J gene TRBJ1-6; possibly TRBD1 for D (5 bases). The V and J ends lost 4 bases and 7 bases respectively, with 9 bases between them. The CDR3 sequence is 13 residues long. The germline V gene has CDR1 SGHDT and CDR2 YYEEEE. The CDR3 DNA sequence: TGTGCCAGCAGCCAGGGCGTCAATTCACCCCTCCACTTT. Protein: CASSQGVNSPLHF.

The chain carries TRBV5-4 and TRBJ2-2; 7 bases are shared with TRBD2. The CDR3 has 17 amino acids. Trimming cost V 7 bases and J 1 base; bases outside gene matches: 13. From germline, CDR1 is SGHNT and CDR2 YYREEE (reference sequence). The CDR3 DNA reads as TGTGCCAGCCGCGGTAGCGGGTCCGGCCAGAACACCGGGGAGCTGTTTTTT. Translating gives CASRGSGSGQNTGELFF. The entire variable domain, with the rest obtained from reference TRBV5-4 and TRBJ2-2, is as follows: ETGVTQSPTHLIKTRGQQVTLRCSSQSGHNTVSWYQQALGQGPQFIFQYYREEENGRGNFPPRFSGLQFPNYSSELNVNALELDDSALYLCASRGSGSGQNTGELFFGEGSRLTVL.

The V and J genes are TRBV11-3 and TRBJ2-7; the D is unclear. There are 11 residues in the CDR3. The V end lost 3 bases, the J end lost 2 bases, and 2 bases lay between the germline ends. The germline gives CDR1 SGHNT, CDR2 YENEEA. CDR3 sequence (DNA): TGTGCCAGCAGCTTTACCTACGAGCAGTACTTC. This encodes CASSFTYEQYF.

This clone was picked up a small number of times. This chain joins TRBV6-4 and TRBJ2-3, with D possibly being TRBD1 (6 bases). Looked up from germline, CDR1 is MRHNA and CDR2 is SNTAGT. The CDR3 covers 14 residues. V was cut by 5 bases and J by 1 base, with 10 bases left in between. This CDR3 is CASSSAGGTDTQYF. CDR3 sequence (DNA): TGTGCCAGCAGTTCCGCAGGGGGCACAGATACGCAGTATTTT.

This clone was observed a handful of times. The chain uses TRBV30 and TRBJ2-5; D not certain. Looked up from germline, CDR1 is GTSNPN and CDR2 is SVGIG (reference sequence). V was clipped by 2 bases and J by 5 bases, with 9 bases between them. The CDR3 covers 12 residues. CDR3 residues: CAWSMRYETQYF. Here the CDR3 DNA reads TGTGCCTGGAGTATGAGGTACGAGACCCAGTACTTC.

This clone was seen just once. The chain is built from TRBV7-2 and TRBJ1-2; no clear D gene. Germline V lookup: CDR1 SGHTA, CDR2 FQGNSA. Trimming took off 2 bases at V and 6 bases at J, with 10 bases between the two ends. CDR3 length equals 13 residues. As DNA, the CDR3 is TGTGCCAGCAGCTTAAGTCGCGGAGATGGCTACACCTTC. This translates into CASSLSRGDGYTF.

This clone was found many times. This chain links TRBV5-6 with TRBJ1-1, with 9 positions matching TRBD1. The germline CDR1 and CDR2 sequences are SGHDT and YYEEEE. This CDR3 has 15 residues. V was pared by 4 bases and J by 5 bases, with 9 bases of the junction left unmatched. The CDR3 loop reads CASSGTGSVGTEAFF. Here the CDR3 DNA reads TGTGCCAGCAGCGGGACAGGGAGCGTCGGTACTGAAGCTTTCTTT.

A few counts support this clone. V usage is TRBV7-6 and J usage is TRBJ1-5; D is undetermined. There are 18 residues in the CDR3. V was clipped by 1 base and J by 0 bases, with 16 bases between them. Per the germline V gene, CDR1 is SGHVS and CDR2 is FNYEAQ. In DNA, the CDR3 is TGTGCCAGCAGCTTAGGGTTGGGTGGGCAGATTAGCAATCAGCCCCAGCATTTT. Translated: CASSLGLGGQISNQPQHF.

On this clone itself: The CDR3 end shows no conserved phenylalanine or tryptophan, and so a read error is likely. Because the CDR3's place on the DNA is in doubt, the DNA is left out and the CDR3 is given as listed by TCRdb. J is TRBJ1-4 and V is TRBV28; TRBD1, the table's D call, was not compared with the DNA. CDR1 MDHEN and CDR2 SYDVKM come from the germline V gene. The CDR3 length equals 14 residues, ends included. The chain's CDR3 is CASSFSGRQGHVWV.

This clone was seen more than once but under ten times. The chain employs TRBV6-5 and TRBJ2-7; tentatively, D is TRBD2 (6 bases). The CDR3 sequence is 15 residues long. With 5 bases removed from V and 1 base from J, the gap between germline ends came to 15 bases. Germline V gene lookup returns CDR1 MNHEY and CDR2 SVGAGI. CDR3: CASSRPGTLSYEQYF. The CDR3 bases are TGTGCCAGCAGTCGTCCGGGGACTCTATCCTACGAGCAGTACTTC.

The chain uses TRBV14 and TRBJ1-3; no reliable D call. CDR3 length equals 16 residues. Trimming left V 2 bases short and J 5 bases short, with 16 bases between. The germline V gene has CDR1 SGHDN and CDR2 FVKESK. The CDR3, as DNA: TGTGCCAGCAGCCAAATGGAAGGAGGGTTGAGAAACACCATATATTTT. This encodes CASSQMEGGLRNTIYF.

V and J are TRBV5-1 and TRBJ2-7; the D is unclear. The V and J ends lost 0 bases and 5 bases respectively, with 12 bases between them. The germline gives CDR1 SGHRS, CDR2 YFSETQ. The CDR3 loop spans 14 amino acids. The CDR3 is CASSLATYSDEQYF. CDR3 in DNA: TGCGCCAGCAGCTTGGCCACATACAGTGACGAGCAGTACTTC.

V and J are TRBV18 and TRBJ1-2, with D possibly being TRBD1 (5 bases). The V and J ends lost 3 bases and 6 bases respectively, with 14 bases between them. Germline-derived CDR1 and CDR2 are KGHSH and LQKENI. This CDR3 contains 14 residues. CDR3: CASSPLTQGDGYTF. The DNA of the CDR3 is TGTGCCAGCTCACCTTTAACCCAGGGCGATGGCTACACCTTC.

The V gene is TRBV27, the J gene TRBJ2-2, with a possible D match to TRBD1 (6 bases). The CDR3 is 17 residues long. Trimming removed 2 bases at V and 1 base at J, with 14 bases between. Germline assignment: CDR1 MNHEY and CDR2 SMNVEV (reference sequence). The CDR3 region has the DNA TGTGCCAGCAGTTTAAGGGGGTGGGAGAAGAACACCGGGGAGCTGTTTTTT. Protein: CASSLRGWEKNTGELFF.

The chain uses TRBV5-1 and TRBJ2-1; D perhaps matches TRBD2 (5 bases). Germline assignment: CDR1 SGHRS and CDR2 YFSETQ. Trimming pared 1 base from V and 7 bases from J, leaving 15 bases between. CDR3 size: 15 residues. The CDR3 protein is CASSLSAGAGNEQFF. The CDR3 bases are TGCGCCAGCAGCTTGTCGGCAGGCGCGGGTAATGAGCAGTTCTTC.

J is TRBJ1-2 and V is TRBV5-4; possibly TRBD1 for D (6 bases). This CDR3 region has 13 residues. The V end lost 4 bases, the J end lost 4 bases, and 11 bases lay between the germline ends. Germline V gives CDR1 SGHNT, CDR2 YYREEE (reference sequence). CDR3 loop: CASSLRGGYGYTF. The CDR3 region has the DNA TGTGCCAGCAGCCTGAGAGGGGGCTATGGCTACACCTTC.

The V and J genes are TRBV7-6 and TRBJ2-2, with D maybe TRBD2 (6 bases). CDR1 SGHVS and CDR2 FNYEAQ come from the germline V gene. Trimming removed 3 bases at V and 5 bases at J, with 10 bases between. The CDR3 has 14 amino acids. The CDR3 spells CASSLVAGTGELFF. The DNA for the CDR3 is TGTGCCAGCAGCTTGGTCGCGGGGACCGGGGAGCTGTTTTTT.

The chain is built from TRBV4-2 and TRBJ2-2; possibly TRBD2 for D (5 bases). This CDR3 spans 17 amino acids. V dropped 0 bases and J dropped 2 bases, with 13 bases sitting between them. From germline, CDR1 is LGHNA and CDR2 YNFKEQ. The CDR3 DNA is TGTGCCAGCAGCCAAGAATCCAGCGGAACAAACACCGGGGAGCTGTTTTTT. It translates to CASSQESSGTNTGELFF.

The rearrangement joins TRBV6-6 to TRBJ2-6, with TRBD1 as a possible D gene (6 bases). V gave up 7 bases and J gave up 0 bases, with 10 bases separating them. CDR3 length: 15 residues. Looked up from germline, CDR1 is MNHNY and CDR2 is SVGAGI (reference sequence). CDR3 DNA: TGTGCCAGCACTCAGGGGAGCTCTGGGGCCAACGTCCTGACTTTC. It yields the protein CASTQGSSGANVLTF.

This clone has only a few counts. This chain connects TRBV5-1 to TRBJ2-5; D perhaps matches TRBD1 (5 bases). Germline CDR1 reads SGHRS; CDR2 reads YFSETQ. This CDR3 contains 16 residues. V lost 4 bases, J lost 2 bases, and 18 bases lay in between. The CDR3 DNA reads TGCGCCAGCAGCCCGGCCAGGGCGTCGTTACAAGAGACCCAGTACTTC. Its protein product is CASSPARASLQETQYF.

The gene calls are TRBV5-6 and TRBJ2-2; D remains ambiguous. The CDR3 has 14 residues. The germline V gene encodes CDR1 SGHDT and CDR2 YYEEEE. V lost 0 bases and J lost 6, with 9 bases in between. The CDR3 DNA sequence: TGTGCCAGCAGCTTGGGACTGATAGCCGGGGAGCTGTTTTTT. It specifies CASSLGLIAGELFF.

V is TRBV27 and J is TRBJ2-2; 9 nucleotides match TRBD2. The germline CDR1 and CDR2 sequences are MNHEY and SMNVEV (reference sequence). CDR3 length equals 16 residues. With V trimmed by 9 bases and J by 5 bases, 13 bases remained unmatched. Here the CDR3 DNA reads TGTGCCAGTTCCCTGGGGGCTAGCGGGATAACCGGGGAGCTGTTTTTT. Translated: CASSLGASGITGELFF.

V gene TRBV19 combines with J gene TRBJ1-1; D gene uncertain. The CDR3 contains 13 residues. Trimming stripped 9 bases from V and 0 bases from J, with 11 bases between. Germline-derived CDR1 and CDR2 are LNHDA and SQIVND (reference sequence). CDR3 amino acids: CASRMSVNTEAFF. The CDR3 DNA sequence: TGTGCCAGCCGTATGTCAGTGAACACTGAAGCTTTCTTT. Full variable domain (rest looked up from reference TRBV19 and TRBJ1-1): DGGITQSPKYLFRKEGQNVTLSCEQNLNHDAMYWYRQDPGQGLRLIYYSQIVNDFQKGDIAEGYSVSREKKESFPLTVTSAQKNPTAFYLCASRMSVNTEAFFGQGTRLTVV.

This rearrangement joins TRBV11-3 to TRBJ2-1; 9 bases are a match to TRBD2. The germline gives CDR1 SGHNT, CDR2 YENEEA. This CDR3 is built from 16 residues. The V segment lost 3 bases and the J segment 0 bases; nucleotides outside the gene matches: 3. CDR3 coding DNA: TGTGCCAGCAGCTTGACTAGCGGAATCTCCTACAATGAGCAGTTCTTC. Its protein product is CASSLTSGISYNEQFF.

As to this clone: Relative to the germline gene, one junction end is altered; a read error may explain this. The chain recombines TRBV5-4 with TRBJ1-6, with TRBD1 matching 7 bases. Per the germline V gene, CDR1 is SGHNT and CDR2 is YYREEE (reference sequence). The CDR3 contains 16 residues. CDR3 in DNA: TGTGCCAGCAGCTCCCAACTGGACAGGAAAAATTCACCCCTCCCCTTT. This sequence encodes CASSSQLDRKNSPLPF.

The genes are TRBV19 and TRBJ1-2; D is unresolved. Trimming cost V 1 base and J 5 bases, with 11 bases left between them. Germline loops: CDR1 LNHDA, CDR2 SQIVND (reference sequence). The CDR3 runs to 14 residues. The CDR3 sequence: CASSIVGGAYGYTF. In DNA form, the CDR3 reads TGTGCCAGTAGTATAGTAGGCGGCGCGTATGGCTACACCTTC.

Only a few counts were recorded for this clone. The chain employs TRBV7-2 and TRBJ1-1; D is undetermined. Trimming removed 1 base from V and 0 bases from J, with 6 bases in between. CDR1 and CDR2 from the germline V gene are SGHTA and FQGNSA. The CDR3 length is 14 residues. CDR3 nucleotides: TGTGCCAGCAGCTTAGGATCTATGAACACTGAAGCTTTCTTT. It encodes CASSLGSMNTEAFF.